This TCR beta chain appears in the sequencing data of a study of OX40 agonist ivuxolimab in advanced cancers. Across the study: Partial response was recorded in three patients: one hepatocellular carcinoma and two cutaneous melanoma cases. Study-level results: CD4+ T cells averaged fewer expanded clones than CD8+ T cells.

Here immunoSEQ multiplex PCR was the method, and the copy in TCRdb shows in-frame clones only, minus some. In the table there are 77,000 or so clones, about 93% of which are singletons. V lost 0 bases, J lost 1 base, and 3 bases stayed unmatched. There are 16 residues in the CDR3. CDR1 SGHDT and CDR2 YYEEEE come from the germline V gene. Notes on this clone: Its matching antigen is unknown.

The sequence derives from an adult with an advanced solid tumor such as melanoma, head and neck, liver or kidney cancer. The chain has TRBV5-6 and TRBJ2-2; 7 bases are shared with TRBD1. Sequenced here: CD4+ or CD8+ T cells sorted from blood, sampled in a trial of the OX40 agonist ivuxolimab. The CDR3 DNA reads TGTGCCAGCAGCTTGGTGGCAGGGGGGAACACCGGGGAGCTGTTTTTT. It translates to CASSLVAGGNTGELFF.